This TCR beta chain appears in the sequencing data of a study of shared clonotypes between healthy human individuals. Naive CD45RA+ and memory CD45RA-negative subsets were split from CD4+ cells. CDR3 length equals 13 residues. The junction had 13 bases not matched to a gene; V was cut back by 10 bases and J by 10 bases. Germline-derived CDR1 and CDR2 are MDHEN and SYDVKM. Here immunoSEQ multiplex PCR was the method, and the copy in TCRdb shows in-frame clones only, minus some. The sample has roughly 650,000 clones, around 97% seen once; the top ten hold roughly 0.05%. Material for sequencing was naive CD4+ T cells sorted from blood. The subset here: CD45RA+ positively selected. The V and J genes are TRBV28 and TRBJ2-1, with 7 bases matching TRBD1. This clonotype originated in a woman younger than 45 in good health. Here the CDR3 DNA reads TGTGCCACCCTACAAAAAGGGGGCCGAGAGCAGTTCTTC. Translation gives CATLQKGGREQFF.